The 29 T cell receptor beta chains listed next were all sequenced from one sample in a study of shared clonotypes between healthy human individuals. The repertoire was sequenced with immunoSEQ multiplex PCR; TCRdb's copy has only in-frame clones and lacks some. Of approximately 1,500,000 clones listed, 98% are singletons. Sample: naive CD4+ T cells sorted from blood. As for subset: CD45RA+ positively selected. These receptors were taken from a man aged 30-40 years in good health.

The chain recombines TRBV9 with TRBJ2-5; D not resolved. Looked up from germline, CDR1 is SGDLS and CDR2 is YYNGEE. CDR3 size: 12 residues. V was shortened by 4 bases and J by 4 bases, with 8 bases between the two germline ends. CDR3 DNA sequence: TGTGCCAGCAGCCCCAGCCCAGAGACCCAGTACTTC. It codes for CASSPSPETQYF.

The chain uses TRBV5-1 and TRBJ2-1; D is undetermined. The V end lost 1 base, the J end lost 0 bases, and 11 bases lay between the germline ends. Germline loops: CDR1 SGHRS, CDR2 YFSETQ. The CDR3 is 16 residues long. The CDR3 sequence: CASSLTLRSSYNEQFF. In DNA, the CDR3 is TGCGCCAGCAGCTTGACACTTAGGTCCTCCTACAATGAGCAGTTCTTC.

This sequence joins TRBV5-6 and TRBJ1-1, with a weak D call TRBD1 (6 bases). The length of the CDR3 is 15 residues. V was pared by 1 base and J by 10 bases, with 20 bases between. Germline CDR1 is SGHDT and CDR2 is YYEEEE. CDR3 sequence (DNA): TGTGCCAGCAGCTTGACGGTACAGGGTAGTGTAGGAGCTTTCTTT. It codes for CASSLTVQGSVGAFF.

The genes are TRBV18 and TRBJ2-7; D is ambiguous. This CDR3 has 13 residues. Trimming took off 4 bases at V and 2 bases at J, with 9 bases between the two ends. Germline V gene data show CDR1 as KGHSH and CDR2 as LQKENI. The CDR3 DNA follows: TGTGCCAGCTCACAACCGCAGGCCTACGAGCAGTACTTC. Translation: CASSQPQAYEQYF.

The chain is built from TRBV5-1 and TRBJ2-3, with D possibly being TRBD1 (6 bases). CDR1 SGHRS and CDR2 YFSETQ come from the germline V gene. The V end lost 3 bases, the J end lost 3 bases, and 14 bases lay between the germline ends. The CDR3 has 15 amino acids. Here the CDR3 DNA reads TGCGCCAGCAGCTCCGGGACACGCACAACAGATACGCAGTATTTT. Protein product: CASSSGTRTTDTQYF.

The V call is TRBV5-1, the J call TRBJ2-4; TRBD2 matches at 8 bases. The CDR3 is 14 residues long. The V segment lost 4 bases and the J segment 8 bases; nucleotides outside the gene matches: 8. Germline CDR1 SGHRS, CDR2 YFSETQ. The CDR3 DNA is TGCGCCAGCAGCACGGGACTAGACACCGACATTCAGTACTTC. It encodes CASSTGLDTDIQYF.

This chain links TRBV5-1 with TRBJ1-1; D unresolved. The CDR3 contains 15 residues. Germline loops: CDR1 SGHRS, CDR2 YFSETQ. V was shortened by 0 bases and J by 3 bases, with 12 bases between the two germline ends. The CDR3 protein is CASSLAWEGDTEAFF. CDR3 nucleotides: TGCGCCAGCAGCTTGGCCTGGGAGGGAGACACTGAAGCTTTCTTT.

The chain joins TRBV6-5 to TRBJ1-2; 8 bases line up with TRBD1. CDR1 is MNHEY and CDR2 is SVGAGI in the germline V gene. This CDR3 region has 13 residues. Trimming cost V 6 bases and J 8 bases; bases outside gene matches: 8. CDR3 protein: CASSQDRAMGYTF. CDR3 nucleotide sequence: TGTGCCAGCAGCCAGGACAGGGCGATGGGCTACACCTTC.

This chain connects TRBV2 to TRBJ2-1; D perhaps matches TRBD2 (6 bases). Between the trimmed V and J ends, which lost 7 bases and 9 bases, there was a span of 19 bases. Germline values: CDR1 SNHLY, CDR2 FYNNEI. CDR3 length: 14 amino acids. CDR3 residues: CASIVNGGNGEQFF. CDR3 DNA: TGTGCCAGCATTGTAAATGGGGGGAACGGTGAGCAGTTCTTC.

The CDR3, as DNA: TGTGCCAGCAGTGAATATAGCGGCACTAGCACAGATACGCAGTATTTT. Residues: CASSEYSGTSTDTQYF. The rearrangement joins TRBV25-1 to TRBJ2-3, with D possibly being TRBD2 (6 bases). The CDR3 spans 16 residues. CDR1 and CDR2 (germline): MGHDK, SYGVNS. V was trimmed by 0 bases and J by 0 bases, leaving 10 bases between them.

V gene TRBV18 combines with J gene TRBJ2-3, with D unclear. Trimming shortened V by 3 bases and J by 1 base, and 8 bases separated the two germline ends. The CDR3 consists of 14 residues. Germline V gene sequence: CDR1 KGHSH, CDR2 LQKENI. The CDR3 DNA sequence: TGTGCCAGCTCACCGGTTAGGGGCACAGATACGCAGTATTTT. This encodes CASSPVRGTDTQYF.

The rearrangement uses TRBV4-3 and TRBJ2-1; D is tentatively TRBD1 or TRBD2 (5 bases each). CDR3 length equals 14 residues. Trimming took off 4 bases at V and 8 bases at J, with 15 bases between the two ends. The germline V gene encodes CDR1 LGHNA and CDR2 YSLEER. The CDR3 nucleotides read TGCGCCAGCAGCCGAGGGGACGTTGGGGATGAGCAGTTCTTC. This translates into CASSRGDVGDEQFF.

The chain has TRBV2 and TRBJ1-1; a possible D gene is TRBD1 (6 bases). CDR3 length: 15 residues. The germline V and J ends were trimmed by 1 base and 3 bases, with 12 bases remaining between them. CDR1 SNHLY and CDR2 FYNNEI come from the germline V gene. CDR3 sequence: CASSEEARGYTEAFF. As DNA, the CDR3 is TGTGCCAGCAGTGAAGAGGCCAGGGGCTACACTGAAGCTTTCTTT.

V is TRBV7-2 and J is TRBJ2-1; D remains unclear. V was clipped by 4 bases and J by 9 bases, with 19 bases between them. The CDR3 loop spans 15 amino acids. Germline V gene data show CDR1 as SGHTA and CDR2 as FQGNSA. CDR3 residues: CASSSLLLEASEQFF. The DNA for the CDR3 is TGTGCCAGCAGCTCCTTACTCCTAGAAGCGAGTGAGCAGTTCTTC.

J is TRBJ1-1 and V is TRBV19; possible D gene TRBD1, 5 bases. The V gene lost 1 base and the J gene lost 4 bases, with 13 bases spanning the gap. CDR3 size: 15 residues. Germline CDR1 reads LNHDA; CDR2 reads SQIVND (reference sequence). DNA for the CDR3: TGTGCCAGTAGTATAGGTAGGGGCTCCCGCACTGAAGCTTTCTTT. Translation gives CASSIGRGSRTEAFF. Using reference TRBV19 and TRBJ1-1 for the parts outside the CDR3, the full variable domain is DGGITQSPKYLFRKEGQNVTLSCEQNLNHDAMYWYRQDPGQGLRLIYYSQIVNDFQKGDIAEGYSVSREKKESFPLTVTSAQKNPTAFYLCASSIGRGSRTEAFFGQGTRLTVV.

The CDR3 DNA reads TGTGCCAGCAGCTTGGGTGATCTACTTGAAGCTTTCTTT. Translating it yields CASSLGDLLEAFF. The gene calls are TRBV5-5 and TRBJ1-1; D is unclear. CDR1 and CDR2 (germline): SGHKS, YYEKEE (reference sequence). Trimming shortened V by 0 bases and J by 7 bases, and 10 bases separated the two germline ends. This CDR3 region has 13 residues.

The chain recombines TRBV18 with TRBJ2-5, with 8 bases lining up with TRBD1. Germline CDR1 KGHSH, CDR2 LQKENI. CDR3 length: 18 residues. The V segment lost 3 bases and the J segment 14 bases; nucleotides outside the gene matches: 26. The CDR3 sequence: CASSPLDRDIPPNNDPYF. As DNA, the CDR3 is TGTGCCAGCTCACCCCTGGACAGGGACATCCCCCCCAATAACGATCCTTACTTC.

The rearrangement joins TRBV18 to TRBJ2-1; perhaps TRBD2 as D (5 bases). Trimming cost V 1 base and J 9 bases, with 7 bases left between them. Germline CDR1 and CDR2: KGHSH and LQKENI. This CDR3 has 12 residues. The CDR3 spells CASSPLEVEQFF. The CDR3 DNA reads TGTGCCAGCTCACCACTGGAGGTTGAGCAGTTCTTC. Complete variable domain (other parts from reference TRBV18 and TRBJ2-1): NAGVMQNPRHLVRRRGQEARLRCSPMKGHSHVYWYRQLPEEGLKFMVYLQKENIIDESGMPKERFSAEFPKEGPSILRIQQVVRGDSAAYFCASSPLEVEQFFGPGTRLTVL.

The chain employs TRBV2 and TRBJ2-6, with D possibly being TRBD2 (5 bases). The CDR3 extends over 14 amino acids. V was shortened by 7 bases and J by 8 bases, with 15 bases between the two germline ends. Germline lookup yields CDR1 SNHLY and CDR2 FYNNEI. CDR3 DNA: TGTGCCAGCATTATACCGGGGTACTCCAACGTCCTGACTTTC. Encoded protein: CASIIPGYSNVLTF.

This sequence joins TRBV6-5 and TRBJ1-1; D unresolved. The V gene lost 7 bases and the J gene lost 1 base, with 13 bases spanning the gap. Germline V gene data show CDR1 as MNHEY and CDR2 as SVGAGI. This CDR3 comprises 14 residues. The chain's CDR3 is CASNGASRNTEAFF. CDR3 DNA: TGTGCCAGCAATGGAGCCTCACGGAACACTGAAGCTTTCTTT.

V and J are TRBV7-2 and TRBJ1-4, with 7 bases aligning to TRBD1. The length of the CDR3 is 13 residues. The germline CDR1 and CDR2 sequences are SGHTA and FQGNSA. V was clipped by 5 bases and J by 7 bases; unmatched bases: 4. The CDR3 is CASSPGGGEKLFF. CDR3 nucleotides: TGTGCCAGCAGCCCAGGGGGTGGTGAAAAACTGTTTTTT.

The gene calls are TRBV5-1 and TRBJ2-7; 9 bases are shared with TRBD1. Germline trimming cut 4 bases from V and 6 bases from J; bases unmatched to any gene: 11. CDR3 length equals 15 residues. Germline CDR1 is SGHRS and CDR2 is YFSETQ. In nucleotides, the CDR3 is TGCGCCAGCAGCCCCTTTGCGGGACAGGGTTCCGAGCAGTACTTC. Its translation is CASSPFAGQGSEQYF.

The CDR3 nucleotides are TGTGCCAGCAGTTTATACGCGGGAGGATCCTACAATGAGCAGTTCTTC. Translating gives CASSLYAGGSYNEQFF. The chain is built from TRBV27 and TRBJ2-1; 8 bases match TRBD2. V dropped 1 base and J dropped 1; count of bases not matched to a gene: 3. CDR1 is MNHEY and CDR2 is SMNVEV in the germline V gene (reference sequence). The CDR3 extends over 16 amino acids.

As concerns this clone: Other DNA sequences from this sample encode an identical CDR3 as well. For the CDR3, the DNA is TGTGCCAGCAGCGTAGCCGCGGGCGGCCAAGAGACCCAGTACTTC. It codes for CASSVAAGGQETQYF. This chain joins TRBV9 and TRBJ2-5, with TRBD2 as a possible D gene (5 bases). Germline V gene lookup returns CDR1 SGDLS and CDR2 YYNGEE. V was cut by 0 bases and J by 1 base, with 10 bases left in between. The CDR3 spans 15 residues.

CDR3 residues: CASGSRAEFGYTF. The CDR3 nucleotides are TGTGCCAGCGGATCCAGGGCTGAGTTTGGCTACACCTTC. V gene TRBV6-6 combines with J gene TRBJ1-2, with a weak D call TRBD1 (5 bases). CDR3 length: 13 residues. The germline gives CDR1 MNHNY, CDR2 SVGAGI (reference sequence). V dropped 8 bases and J dropped 7 bases, with 17 bases sitting between them.

V is TRBV7-6 and J is TRBJ1-4, with D possibly TRBD1 on 5 matching bases. The CDR3 is 19 residues long. Trimming removed 3 bases at V and 7 bases at J, with 27 bases between. Germline CDR1 SGHVS, CDR2 FNYEAQ. CDR3 region: CASSFGLSGQLGGGEKLFF. The CDR3 DNA reads as TGTGCCAGCAGCTTCGGGTTATCCGGGCAGTTGGGGGGAGGTGAAAAACTGTTTTTT. The full variable domain, with the rest looked up from reference TRBV7-6 and TRBJ1-4, is GAGVSQSPRYKVTKRGQDVALRCDPISGHVSLYWYRQALGQGPEFLTYFNYEAQQDKSGLPNDRFSAERPEGSISTLTIQRTEQRDSAMYRCASSFGLSGQLGGGEKLFFGSGTQLSVL.

The chain has TRBV7-9 and TRBJ1-4, with 7 bases fitting TRBD1. CDR3 length: 16 residues. Per the germline V gene, CDR1 is SEHNR and CDR2 is FQNEAQ (reference sequence). V dropped 5 bases and J dropped 1; count of bases not matched to a gene: 7. The CDR3 loop reads CASSLRTGITNEKLFF. The CDR3 DNA follows: TGTGCCAGCAGCCTAAGGACAGGAATAACTAATGAAAAACTGTTTTTT.

This chain joins TRBV10-3 and TRBJ2-1; 13 bases are shared with TRBD2. The CDR3 consists of 16 residues. J lost 5 bases, V lost 2 bases, and 3 bases had no gene match. CDR1 ENHRY and CDR2 SYGVKD come from the germline V gene. This CDR3 is CAISEAGTSGNNEQFF. CDR3 DNA sequence: TGTGCCATCAGTGAGGCCGGGACTAGCGGGAACAATGAGCAGTTCTTC.

V gene TRBV10-3 combines with J gene TRBJ1-5; D perhaps matches TRBD1 (5 bases). Germline CDR1 reads ENHRY; CDR2 reads SYGVKD. V was shortened by 0 bases and J by 3 bases, with 9 bases between the two germline ends. The CDR3 runs 15 residues. CDR3 DNA sequence: TGTGCCATCAGTGAGTCGGGGCAGATCAATCAGCCCCAGCATTTT. Protein product: CAISESGQINQPQHF.